These 24 T cell receptor beta chains share one sample of origin, sequenced in a study of blood T cell repertoires in COVID-19. Sequenced by immunoSEQ multiplex PCR; TCRdb stores in-frame clones only, minus some. The sample lists roughly 250,000 clones, about 80% seen once, with around 9.6% in the top ten. Sequenced material: peripheral blood. All receptors derive from an elderly woman with acute or convalescent COVID-19.

J is TRBJ1-2 and V is TRBV30, with D possibly matching TRBD1 (5 bases). The CDR3 runs 13 residues. Looked up from germline, CDR1 is GTSNPN and CDR2 is SVGIG (reference sequence). V was clipped by 2 bases and J by 8 bases, with 15 bases between them. The CDR3 nucleotides are TGTGCCTGGAGTCTATGGGGGACTGGCGGCTACACCTTC. Protein product: CAWSLWGTGGYTF.

The chain is built from TRBV5-6 and TRBJ1-2; TRBD1 matches at 10 bases. V was clipped by 4 bases and J by 11 bases; unmatched bases: 5. Germline values: CDR1 SGHDT, CDR2 YYEEEE. This CDR3 is 12 amino acids long. The CDR3 here is CASSPGQGSYTF. The CDR3 region has the DNA TGTGCCAGCAGCCCGGGACAGGGGAGTTACACCTTC. Full variable domain (outside the CDR3, taken from reference TRBV5-6 and TRBJ1-2): DAGVTQSPTHLIKTRGQQVTLRCSPKSGHDTVSWYQQALGQGPQFIFQYYEEEERQRGNFPDRFSGHQFPNYSSELNVNALLLGDSALYLCASSPGQGSYTFGSGTRLTVV.

The chain uses TRBV30 and TRBJ1-3, with D perhaps TRBD1 (5 bases). With 4 bases removed from V and 8 bases from J, the gap between germline ends came to 36 bases. Per germline, CDR1 GTSNPN and CDR2 SVGIG (reference sequence). CDR3 length equals 20 residues. The CDR3 reads CAWTPRPDLDDRPLGDTIYF. CDR3 in DNA: TGTGCCTGGACCCCACGCCCAGATCTCGACGACAGACCGTTAGGGGACACCATATATTTT.

J is TRBJ1-2 and V is TRBV5-1, with 9 bases that match TRBD1. The CDR3 runs 15 residues. CDR1 SGHRS and CDR2 YFSETQ come from the germline V gene. V lost 0 bases, J lost 4 bases, and 4 bases stayed unmatched. The CDR3 is CASSLEGTGLYGYTF. CDR3 nucleotide sequence: TGCGCCAGCAGCTTGGAAGGGACAGGGCTCTATGGCTACACCTTC.

A few counts support this clone. The CDR3: CASSEGGWETQYF. CDR3 sequence (DNA): TGTGCCAGCAGTGAAGGAGGGTGGGAGACCCAGTACTTC. The chain employs TRBV6-1 and TRBJ2-5; perhaps TRBD2 as D (5 bases). Germline V CDR1 and CDR2: MNHNS, SASEGT. V lost 1 base and J 5 bases, leaving 8 bases between the germline ends. This CDR3 comprises 13 residues.

The V gene is TRBV6-5, the J gene TRBJ1-5; D not certain. Trimming removed 0 bases at V and 9 bases at J, with 12 bases between. The length of the CDR3 is 14 residues. The V gene's germline CDR1 is MNHEY and CDR2 SVGAGI. The CDR3 coding sequence is TGTGCCAGCAGTTACTCGTCGCGGGAAGGGCCCCAGCATTTT. Amino acid sequence: CASSYSSREGPQHF.

The rearrangement links TRBV29-1 to TRBJ1-1; perhaps TRBD1 as D (5 bases). CDR1 and CDR2 (germline): SQVTM, ANQGSEA. The CDR3 length is 12 residues. Trimming took off 5 bases at V and 4 bases at J, with 11 bases between the two ends. Here the CDR3 DNA reads TGCAGCGTTAGAAGGGGTGGCACTGAAGCTTTCTTT. Residues: CSVRRGGTEAFF.

The chain recombines TRBV2 with TRBJ1-2; D might be TRBD1 (5 bases). Trimming removed 2 bases at V and 12 bases at J, with 13 bases between. Germline CDR1 and CDR2: SNHLY and FYNNEI. The CDR3 has 12 amino acids. The CDR3 protein is CASSEYWGVDTF. The DNA of the CDR3 is TGTGCCAGCAGTGAATATTGGGGGGTCGACACCTTC.

This clone was seen only a few times. The chain is built from TRBV9 and TRBJ1-3; maybe TRBD1 (6 bases). From germline, CDR1 is SGDLS and CDR2 YYNGEE. The CDR3 loop spans 16 amino acids. V lost 4 bases and J 0 bases, leaving 14 bases between the germline ends. The CDR3 region is CASSYIDRTSGNTIYF. DNA for the CDR3: TGTGCCAGCAGCTACATCGACAGGACCTCTGGAAACACCATATATTTT.

The chain couples TRBV28 to TRBJ1-2, with a possible D match to TRBD1 (5 bases). The germline V gene encodes CDR1 MDHEN and CDR2 SYDVKM. This CDR3 is 15 amino acids long. Trimming stripped 2 bases from V and 7 bases from J, with 17 bases between. CDR3 residues: CASSLVGASGIGYTF. CDR3 bases: TGTGCCAGCAGTTTAGTAGGGGCCTCAGGGATTGGCTACACCTTC.

V is TRBV12-5 and J is TRBJ2-7; D possibly corresponds to TRBD1 (5 bases). Germline V gene sequence: CDR1 LGHNT, CDR2 FRNRAP. Trimming pared 6 bases from V and 3 bases from J, leaving 12 bases between. CDR3 size: 13 residues. CDR3 nucleotide sequence: TGTGCTAGTGGCTCCCAACAGGTCTACGAGCAGTACTTC. Encoded protein: CASGSQQVYEQYF.

The rearrangement uses TRBV3-1 (or the pseudogene TRBV3-2) and TRBJ2-7; 8 nucleotides agree with TRBD1. The CDR3 spans 13 residues. V lost 4 bases and J lost 5; bases outside the gene matches: 4. From germline, CDR1 is LGHDT and CDR2 YNNKEL (reference sequence). CDR3 amino acids: CASSRQGANEQYF. The DNA of the CDR3 is TGTGCCAGCAGCCGTCAGGGGGCCAACGAGCAGTACTTC.

In this sample, this clone turned up once. In DNA form, the CDR3 reads TGTGCCAGCAGCTTCTTCGGTAAGAACACTGAAGCTTTCTTT. Translating it yields CASSFFGKNTEAFF. The V call is TRBV7-9, the J call TRBJ1-1; no clear D gene. Deletions cut 3 bases from V and 1 base from J, with 9 bases between. Germline V CDR1 and CDR2: SEHNR, FQNEAQ (reference sequence). The CDR3 has 14 amino acids.

This sequence joins TRBV27 and TRBJ2-2, with a tentative D call TRBD1 (5 bases). V was shortened by 4 bases and J by 2 bases, with 8 bases between the two germline ends. This CDR3 is built from 14 residues. Germline CDR1 MNHEY, CDR2 SMNVEV (reference sequence). The CDR3 sequence is CASSWQGNTGELFF. CDR3 nucleotides: TGTGCCAGCAGTTGGCAGGGAAACACCGGGGAGCTGTTTTTT.

The chain employs TRBV7-8 and TRBJ1-1; tentative D call: TRBD1 (5 bases). Looked up from germline, CDR1 is SGHVS and CDR2 is FQNEAQ. The length of the CDR3 is 17 residues. V shed 1 base and J shed 3 bases, with 18 bases lying between them. The CDR3 DNA is TGTGCCAGCAGCTTAGTTAGATTTAGGCAGGGTCACACTGAAGCTTTCTTT. Protein: CASSLVRFRQGHTEAFF.

The chain carries TRBV6-5 and TRBJ1-2; 10 nucleotides match TRBD1. J was trimmed by 4 bases and V by 2 bases; bases with no gene match: 7. The CDR3 is 16 amino acids. Germline CDR1 reads MNHEY; CDR2 reads SVGAGI. DNA for the CDR3: TGTGCCAGCAGTTACGCAGACAGGGGGCGAGTCTATGGCTACACCTTC. It specifies CASSYADRGRVYGYTF.

This chain links TRBV27 with TRBJ1-1; D is uncertain. Germline loops: CDR1 MNHEY, CDR2 SMNVEV (reference sequence). The CDR3 extends over 11 amino acids. Trimming left V 6 bases short and J 1 base short, with 3 bases between. CDR3 loop: CASSRNTEAFF. In DNA form, the CDR3 reads TGTGCCAGCAGCAGGAACACTGAAGCTTTCTTT.

The genes are TRBV2 and TRBJ2-3; D ambiguous. Trimming stripped 2 bases from V and 2 bases from J, with 11 bases between. The CDR3 has 15 residues. Germline CDR1 SNHLY, CDR2 FYNNEI. The DNA for the CDR3 is TGTGCCAGCAGTGAAATCAGGCCCAACACAGATACGCAGTATTTT. This gives the protein CASSEIRPNTDTQYF.

The chain combines TRBV9 with TRBJ2-5; 8 bases are a match to TRBD1. Looked up from germline, CDR1 is SGDLS and CDR2 is YYNGEE. After removal of 4 bases from V and 5 bases from J, the junction contained 13 bases not matched to a gene. The CDR3 loop spans 16 amino acids. The DNA of the CDR3 is TGTGCCAGCAGCCCCCCCCAGGGGGCATTCAGGGAGACCCAGTACTTC. Translating gives CASSPPQGAFRETQYF.

The genes are TRBV4-2 and TRBJ1-5, with D unclear. CDR3 length: 15 residues. V gave up 3 bases and J gave up 1 base, with 10 bases separating them. From germline, CDR1 is LGHNA and CDR2 YNFKEQ. The CDR3 loop is CASSQARLSNQPQHF. Written as DNA, the CDR3 is TGTGCCAGCAGCCAGGCCCGTTTGAGCAATCAGCCCCAGCATTTT.

The chain combines TRBV5-4 with TRBJ2-3, with D perhaps TRBD1 (5 bases). Between the trimmed V and J ends, which lost 3 bases and 0 bases, there was a span of 11 bases. The length of the CDR3 is 15 residues. The germline V gene encodes CDR1 SGHNT and CDR2 YYREEE (reference sequence). The CDR3 spells CASSYRSSSTDTQYF. The CDR3 nucleotides are TGTGCCAGCAGCTACAGGAGTTCTAGCACAGATACGCAGTATTTT.

The CDR3 bases are TGCGCCAGCAGCTTTAGGAACACCGGGGAGCTGTTTTTT. It encodes CASSFRNTGELFF. The V gene is TRBV5-1, the J gene TRBJ2-2, with D uncertain. V was cut by 2 bases and J by 1 base, with 3 bases left in between. The CDR3 consists of 13 residues. CDR1 SGHRS and CDR2 YFSETQ come from the germline V gene. Looking up the rest from reference TRBV5-1 and TRBJ2-2 gives the full variable domain: KAGVTQTPRYLIKTRGQQVTLSCSPISGHRSVSWYQQTPGQGLQFLFEYFSETQRNKGNFPGRFSGRQFSNSRSEMNVSTLELGDSALYLCASSFRNTGELFFGEGSRLTVL.

This sequence joins TRBV5-6 and TRBJ2-2; TRBD2 is a possible D gene (5 bases). Deletions cut 4 bases from V and 5 bases from J, with 18 bases between. The CDR3 loop spans 16 amino acids. Germline CDR1 and CDR2: SGHDT and YYEEEE. The CDR3 DNA reads as TGTGCCAGCAGCGAGGGCCTAGCTTGGTGGACCGGGGAGCTGTTTTTT. Amino acid sequence: CASSEGLAWWTGELFF.

This clone was found once. The chain combines TRBV28 with TRBJ2-7; D may be TRBD1 (6 bases). V lost 5 bases to trimming and J lost 3 bases, with 20 bases between them. Germline assignment: CDR1 MDHEN and CDR2 SYDVKM. This CDR3 comprises 16 residues. The CDR3 reads CASSIPTGNLLYEQYF. The CDR3 DNA is TGTGCCAGCAGTATCCCGACAGGCAACCTCCTCTACGAGCAGTACTTC.